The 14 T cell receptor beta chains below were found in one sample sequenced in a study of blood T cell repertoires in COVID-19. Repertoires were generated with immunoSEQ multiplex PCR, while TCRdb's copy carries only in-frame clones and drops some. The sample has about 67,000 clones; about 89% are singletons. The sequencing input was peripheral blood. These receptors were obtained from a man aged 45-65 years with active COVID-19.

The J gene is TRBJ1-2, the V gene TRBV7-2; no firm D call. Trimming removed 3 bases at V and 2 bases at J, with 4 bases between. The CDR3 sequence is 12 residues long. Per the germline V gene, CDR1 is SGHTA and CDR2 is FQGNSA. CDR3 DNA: TGTGCCAGCAGCTTTGGCAACTATGGCTACACCTTC. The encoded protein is CASSFGNYGYTF.

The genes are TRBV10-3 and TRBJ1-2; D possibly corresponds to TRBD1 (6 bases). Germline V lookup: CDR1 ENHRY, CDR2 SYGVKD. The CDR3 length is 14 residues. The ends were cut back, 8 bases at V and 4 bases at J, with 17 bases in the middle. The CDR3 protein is CAIQGQSELYGYTF. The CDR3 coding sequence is TGTGCCATCCAAGGACAGTCTGAACTCTATGGCTACACCTTC.

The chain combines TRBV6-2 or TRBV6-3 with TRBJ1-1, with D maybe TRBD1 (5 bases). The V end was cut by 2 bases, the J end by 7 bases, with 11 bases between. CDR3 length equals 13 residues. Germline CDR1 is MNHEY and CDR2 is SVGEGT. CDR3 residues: CASSYRGNYEAFF. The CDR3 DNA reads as TGTGCCAGCAGTTACCGGGGGAATTATGAAGCTTTCTTT.

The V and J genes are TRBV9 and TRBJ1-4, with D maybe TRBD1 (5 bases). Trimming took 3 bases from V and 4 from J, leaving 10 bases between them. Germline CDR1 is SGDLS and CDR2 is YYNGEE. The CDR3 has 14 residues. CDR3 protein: CASSAQGFNEKLFF. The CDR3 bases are TGTGCCAGCAGCGCCCAGGGTTTTAATGAAAAACTGTTTTTT.

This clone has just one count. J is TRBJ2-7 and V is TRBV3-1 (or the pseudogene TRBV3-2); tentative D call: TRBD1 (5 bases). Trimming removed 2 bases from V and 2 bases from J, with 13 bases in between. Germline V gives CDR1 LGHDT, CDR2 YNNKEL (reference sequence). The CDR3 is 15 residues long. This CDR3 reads CASSQRPRGTYEQYF. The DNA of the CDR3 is TGTGCCAGCAGCCAAAGGCCAAGGGGAACCTACGAGCAGTACTTC.

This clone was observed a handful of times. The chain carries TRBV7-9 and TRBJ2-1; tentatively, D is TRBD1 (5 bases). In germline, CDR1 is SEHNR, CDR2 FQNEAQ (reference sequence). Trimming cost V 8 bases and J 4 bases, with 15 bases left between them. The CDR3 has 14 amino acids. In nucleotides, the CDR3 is TGTGCCAGCCTTCTGGACACGGCATACAATGAGCAGTTCTTC. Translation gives CASLLDTAYNEQFF.

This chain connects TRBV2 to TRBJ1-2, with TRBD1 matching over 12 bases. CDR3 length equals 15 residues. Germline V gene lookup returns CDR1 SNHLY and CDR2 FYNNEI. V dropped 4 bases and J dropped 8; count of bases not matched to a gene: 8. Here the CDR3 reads CASSGLGQGAGGYTF. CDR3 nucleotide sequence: TGTGCCAGCAGTGGATTGGGACAGGGGGCAGGGGGCTACACCTTC.

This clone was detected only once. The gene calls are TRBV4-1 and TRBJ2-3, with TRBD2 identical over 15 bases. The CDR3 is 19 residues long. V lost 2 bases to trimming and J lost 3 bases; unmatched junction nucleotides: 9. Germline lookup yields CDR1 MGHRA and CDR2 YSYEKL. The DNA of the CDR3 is TGCGCCAGCAGCCAACGGACTAGCGGGAGGGCCGGGTCGACAGATACGCAGTATTTT. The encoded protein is CASSQRTSGRAGSTDTQYF.

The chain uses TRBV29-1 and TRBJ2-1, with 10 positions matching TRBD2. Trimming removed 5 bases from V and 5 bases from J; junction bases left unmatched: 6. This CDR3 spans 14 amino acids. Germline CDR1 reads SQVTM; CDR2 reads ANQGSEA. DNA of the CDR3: TGCAGCGTTTACGGGACTAGCGCCGACAATGAGCAGTTCTTC. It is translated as CSVYGTSADNEQFF.

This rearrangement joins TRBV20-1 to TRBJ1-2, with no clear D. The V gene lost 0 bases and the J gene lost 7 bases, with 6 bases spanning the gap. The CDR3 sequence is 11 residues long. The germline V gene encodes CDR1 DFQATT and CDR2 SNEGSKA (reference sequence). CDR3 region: CSARERAGYTF. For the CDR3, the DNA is TGCAGTGCTAGAGAGAGGGCTGGCTACACCTTC.

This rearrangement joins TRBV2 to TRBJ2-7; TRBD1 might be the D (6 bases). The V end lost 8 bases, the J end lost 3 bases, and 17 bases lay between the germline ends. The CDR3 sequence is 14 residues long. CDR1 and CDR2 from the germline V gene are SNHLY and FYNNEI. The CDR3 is CASSYSTGNYEQYF. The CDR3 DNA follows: TGTGCCAGCTCCTACAGCACAGGGAACTACGAGCAGTACTTC. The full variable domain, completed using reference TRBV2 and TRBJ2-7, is EPEVTQTPSHQVTQMGQEVILRCVPISNHLYFYWYRQILGQKVEFLVSFYNNEISEKSEIFDDQFSVERPDGSNFTLKIRSTKLEDSAMYFCASSYSTGNYEQYFGPGTRLTVT.

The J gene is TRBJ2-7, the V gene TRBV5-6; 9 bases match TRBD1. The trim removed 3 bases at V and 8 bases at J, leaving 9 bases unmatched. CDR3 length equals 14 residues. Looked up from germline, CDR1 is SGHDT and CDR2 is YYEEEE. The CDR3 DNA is TGTGCCAGCAGCTGGGGACAGGGCTTCCCCCAGCAGTACTTC. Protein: CASSWGQGFPQQYF. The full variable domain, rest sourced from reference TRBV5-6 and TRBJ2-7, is DAGVTQSPTHLIKTRGQQVTLRCSPKSGHDTVSWYQQALGQGPQFIFQYYEEEERQRGNFPDRFSGHQFPNYSSELNVNALLLGDSALYLCASSWGQGFPQQYFGPGTRLTVT.

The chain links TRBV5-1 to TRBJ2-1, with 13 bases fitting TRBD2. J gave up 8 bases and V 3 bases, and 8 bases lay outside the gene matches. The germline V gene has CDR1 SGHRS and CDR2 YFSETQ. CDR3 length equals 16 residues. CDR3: CASSSAGTSGNYEQFF. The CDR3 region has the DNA TGCGCCAGCAGCTCCGCCGGGACTAGCGGGAACTATGAGCAGTTCTTC.

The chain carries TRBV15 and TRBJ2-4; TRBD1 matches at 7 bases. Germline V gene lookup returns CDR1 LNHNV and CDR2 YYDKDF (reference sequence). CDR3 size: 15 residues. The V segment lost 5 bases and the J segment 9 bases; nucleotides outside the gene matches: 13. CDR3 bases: TGTGCCACCAGCTTTACCCGGGACAGATTTGGCATTCAGTACTTC. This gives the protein CATSFTRDRFGIQYF.